The 9 T cell receptor beta chains listed next were all sequenced from one sample in a study of beta chain features in type 1 diabetes. Reverse transcribing all isolated RNA meant expressed TCRB transcripts were sequenced. TCRdb's table, derived via immunoSEQ multiplex PCR, lists solely in-frame clones and lacks some. The sample has around 500,000 clones; roughly 11% are singletons. The sequencing sample was made of naive CD4+ T cells from blood. These receptors all stem from a woman between 18 and 29 years old in good health.

This clone has just a few counts. This chain connects TRBV7-2 to TRBJ2-7; 9 nucleotides line up with TRBD1. The CDR3 spans 15 residues. Germline loops: CDR1 SGHTA, CDR2 FQGNSA. The trim removed 5 bases at V and 2 bases at J, leaving 7 bases unmatched. For the CDR3, the DNA is TGTGCCAGCAGCGAGCGGACAGGGGCCCCCTACGAGCAGTACGTC. As protein: CASSERTGAPYEQYV.

The rearrangement links TRBV7-3 to TRBJ2-3; 9 nucleotides align to TRBD1. CDR3 size: 14 residues. CDR1 and CDR2 (germline): SGHTA, FQGTGA. After removal of 4 bases from V and 1 base from J, the junction contained 0 bases not matched to a gene. CDR3 amino acids: CASSWDRGTDTQYF. The CDR3 DNA follows: TGTGCCAGCAGCTGGGACAGGGGCACAGATACGCAGTATTTT.

This clone was found a few times. The chain combines TRBV4-2 with TRBJ2-1; 10 bases agree with TRBD2. V lost 7 bases and J lost 2; bases outside the gene matches: 8. This CDR3 has 16 residues. Germline V gene data show CDR1 as LGHNA and CDR2 as YNFKEQ. The CDR3 coding sequence is TGTGCCAGCACACCGACTAGCGGGCCTCCCTACAATGAGCAGTTCTTC. It translates to CASTPTSGPPYNEQFF.

This clone was detected only a few times. The rearrangement joins TRBV27 to TRBJ1-2; 7 nucleotides line up with TRBD1. The CDR3 runs to 15 residues. Trimming at V came to 8 bases and at J to 6 bases, leaving 15 bases not matched to a gene. The germline gives CDR1 MNHEY, CDR2 SMNVEV (reference sequence). The CDR3 is CASPSGTDPSNGYTF. CDR3 bases: TGTGCCAGCCCATCCGGGACAGATCCTTCGAATGGCTACACCTTC.

The J gene is TRBJ2-3, the V gene TRBV18; D may be TRBD1 (6 bases). The V end was cut by 5 bases, the J end by 2 bases, with 8 bases between. CDR1 is KGHSH, CDR2 LQKENI, per germline. The CDR3 is 13 residues long. The CDR3 region is CASSNRVTDTQYF. The CDR3 region has the DNA TGTGCCAGCTCAAACAGGGTCACAGATACGCAGTATTTT.

There are a few counts of this clone. The CDR3 reads CASSSGQPGNTIYF. Written as DNA, the CDR3 is TGTGCCAGCAGCTCCGGACAGCCCGGGAACACCATATATTTT. The V call is TRBV7-2, the J call TRBJ1-3; TRBD1 might be the D (6 bases). Germline V lookup: CDR1 SGHTA, CDR2 FQGNSA. Trimming removed 4 bases at V and 7 bases at J, with 14 bases between. There are 14 residues in the CDR3.

This clone was seen a handful of times. The chain employs TRBV6-1 and TRBJ2-7, with D possibly being TRBD1 (5 bases). Germline V lookup: CDR1 MNHNS, CDR2 SASEGT. The CDR3 has 13 residues. Trimming cost V 6 bases and J 5 bases, with 14 bases left between them. CDR3 in DNA: TGTGCCAGCAGGGTAGACAGTTTCCACGAGCAGTACTTC. It yields the protein CASRVDSFHEQYF.

The chain's CDR3 is CASSLVSRYEQYV. The CDR3 DNA reads as TGTGCCAGCAGCTTAGTATCCCGCTACGAGCAGTACGTC. V usage is TRBV11-2 and J usage is TRBJ2-7, with D unresolved. Trimming left V 1 base short and J 3 bases short, with 7 bases between. From germline, CDR1 is SGHAT and CDR2 FQNNGV. The CDR3 consists of 13 residues.

This clone showed up just a few times. The rearrangement uses TRBV7-8 and TRBJ2-1; TRBD2 is a possible D gene (5 bases). The germline V gene has CDR1 SGHVS and CDR2 FQNEAQ. The CDR3 is made up of 12 amino acids. Trimming cost V 5 bases and J 6 bases, with 8 bases left between them. In nucleotides, the CDR3 is TGTGCCAGCAGCATGACTATCAATGAGCAGTTCTTC. It is translated as CASSMTINEQFF.